The rows below give T cell receptor beta chains drawn from one sample of a study of identifying expanded T cells in peripheral blood. The repertoire was sequenced with immunoSEQ multiplex PCR; TCRdb's copy has only in-frame clones and lacks some. The sample consists of under 130,000 clones, around 89% of them appearing once. Sample: blood. These receptors were obtained from a person between 18 and 70 years old in good health. Each CDR3 is given with its conserved first and last residue. Fields, in order: CDR3 length, D gene, clone size, V gene, J gene, CDR3 DNA, CDR3 protein. The D gene is left open where the match is weak. Rows give clone size only sometimes, using once, few, many, or a class for an expanded clone.

>16|-|-|TRBV7-9|TRBJ2-3
TGTGCCAGCAGCTTAGGCAACCCGAGTCGGTTAGATACGCAGTATTTT
CASSLGNPSRLDTQYF
>13|-|-|TRBV6-1|TRBJ1-5
TGTGCCAGCAGTGATACAGGGTTCAGATCCCAGCATTTT
CASSDTGFRSQHF
>15|TRBD1|-|TRBV5-6|TRBJ1-6
TGTGCCAGCAGCACCGGGACAGGGCATAATTCACCCCTCCACTTT
CASSTGTGHNSPLHF
>14|-|-|TRBV6-5|TRBJ2-7
TGTGCCAGCAGTTACTCGGGGAGACGCGACGAGCAGTACTTC
CASSYSGRRDEQYF
>17|-|-|TRBV11-3|TRBJ2-1
TGTGCCAGCAGCCCACCTAGGGGGGGGACCTCCTACAATGAGCAGTTCTTC
CASSPPRGGTSYNEQFF
>13|-|-|TRBV10-3|TRBJ1-6
TGTGCCATCAGCGCCGAGGTGGGGTCACCCCTCCACTTT
CAISAEVGSPLHF
>18|TRBD2|-|TRBV30|TRBJ2-3
TGTGCCTGGAAAGCGGGGGGGCTTCCAGTTTTTAGGGCAGATACGCAGTATTTT
CAWKAGGLPVFRADTQYF
>15|TRBD1|-|TRBV25-1|TRBJ2-3
TGTGCCAGCAGTTGGACAGGGGGCCTCACAGATACGCAGTATTTT
CASSWTGGLTDTQYF
>13|-|once|TRBV5-6|TRBJ1-2
TGTGCCAGCGGGTGGGGGGCGGGCGGTGGCTACACCTTC
CASGWGAGGGYTF
>13|-|-|TRBV4-3|TRBJ1-1
TGCGCCAGCAGCCCGTGGATGAACACTGAAGCTTTCTTT
CASSPWMNTEAFF
>14|TRBD2|-|TRBV5-4|TRBJ2-7
TGTGCCAGCAGCTCCGGGGGGGGCTGGTACGAGCAGTACTTC
CASSSGGGWYEQYF
>13|-|-|TRBV29-1|TRBJ1-3
TGCAGCGCAGGGGATCTTGCTGGAAACACCATATATTTT
CSAGDLAGNTIYF
>15|-|-|TRBV5-8|TRBJ2-2
TGTGCCAGCAGCTTTGGTGGGACAAACACCGGGGAGCTGTTTTTT
CASSFGGTNTGELFF
>14|-|-|TRBV27|TRBJ2-7
TGTGCCAGCAGTCCCCGAGGCGTAAGCTACGAGCAGTACTTC
CASSPRGVSYEQYF
>16|TRBD2|-|TRBV5-4|TRBJ2-5
TGTGCCAGCAGCTCGGGACTAGCGGGGGTAAAAGAGACCCAGTACTTC
CASSSGLAGVKETQYF
>14|-|few|TRBV6-5|TRBJ1-6
TGTGCCAGCAGTACTGATGGGGGTATTTCACCCCTCCACTTT
CASSTDGGISPLHF
>14|-|-|TRBV5-8|TRBJ1-1
TGTGCCAGCAGCTTGCAGGTGATGAACACTGAAGCTTTCTTT
CASSLQVMNTEAFF
>11|-|-|TRBV10-1|TRBJ2-3
TGCGCCAGCAGTGAGCTAGATACGCAGTATTTT
CASSELDTQYF
>16|-|-|TRBV27|TRBJ1-2
TGTGCCAGCAGTCCGGCGCGGGGGAGCCTCGTCTATGGCTACACCTTC
CASSPARGSLVYGYTF
>14|TRBD2|-|TRBV6-1|TRBJ2-1
TGTGCCAGCAGGGCAGCGGGGGGAGGCAATGAGCAGTTCTTC
CASRAAGGGNEQFF
>15|-|-|TRBV11-2|TRBJ1-2
TGTGCCAGCAGCTTAATGGGGCCCTCTAACTATGGCTACACCTTC
CASSLMGPSNYGYTF
>12|TRBD1|-|TRBV6-6|TRBJ1-3
TGTGCCAGCAGTTCACAGGGGCATACCATATATTTT
CASSSQGHTIYF
>14|TRBD2|-|TRBV6-5|TRBJ2-5
TGTGCCAGCGCGGGACTAGCGGGGGTAGAGACCCAGTACTTC
CASAGLAGVETQYF
>14|-|-|TRBV5-1|TRBJ1-1
TGCGCCAGCAGCGCGGATGCCATGAACACTGAAGCTTTCTTT
CASSADAMNTEAFF
>13|-|-|TRBV5-5|TRBJ1-5
TGTGCCAGCAGCTTGGTGCCCAATCAGCCCCAGCATTTT
CASSLVPNQPQHF
>14|-|-|TRBV6-5|TRBJ1-5
TGTGCCAGCAGATACTCGACAGGAGGGCAGCCCCAGCATTTT
CASRYSTGGQPQHF
>13|-|-|TRBV30|TRBJ2-4
TGTGCCTGGGGTGTAGGACAAGGAAACATTCAGTACTTC
CAWGVGQGNIQYF
>14|-|-|TRBV10-1|TRBJ2-5
TGCGCCAGCAGTGAGTCGTGGGGAGCAGAGACCCAGTACTTC
CASSESWGAETQYF
>14|-|few|TRBV2|TRBJ2-3
TGTGCCAGCAGTGATACCCTAGCTACAGATACGCAGTATTTT
CASSDTLATDTQYF